This entry describes one T cell receptor beta chain. Its antigen remains unidentified. This record comes from a study of monozygotic twins with inflammatory bowel disease. Germline CDR1 is LGHNA and CDR2 is YNFKEQ. The CDR3 spans 18 residues. Eight reactions per sample, run separately, yielded cDNA. TCRdb re-analyzed the 5' RACE reads; it lists each CDR3 protein once, without DNA. The listing contains 150,000 to 200,000 distinct CDR3 sequences. Blood, about 2.6 ml, was drawn per donor. Findings and limits, study-wide: Some repertoire variability may stem from patients' differing immunosuppressive treatments.

Sequenced: blood. The rearrangement joins TRBV4-2 to TRBJ2-1. The TCR originated in a human donor with ulcerative colitis or Crohn's disease, or a healthy co-twin of an affected twin (not recorded which). This CDR3 reads CASSQDSSGRLLYNEQFF.